This T cell receptor (beta chain) came from a study of blood T cell repertoires in COVID-19. Study information: Acute and convalescent COVID-19 samples came from the United States, Italy and Spain. From T cells, B-cell-depleted T cells, or PBMCs came the material, which was cDNA or gDNA.

The CDR3 sequence is 15 residues long. The junction had 5 bases not matched to a gene; V was cut back by 4 bases and J by 0 bases. The germline V gene has CDR1 SGHDN and CDR2 FVKESK. In the authors' workflow: Reference gene primers were amplified, and this amplification served to estimate nucleated cell counts. Libraries were prepared by immunoSEQ multiplex PCR; TCRdb keeps only in-frame clonotypes and omits some of them. V and J calls and clone size come straight from that table; D and trimming were deduced from the DNA. The data hold 65,000 to 85,000 clones, with approximately 79% observed a single time.

The clonotype was recovered from a woman over 75 with active or convalescent COVID-19. This rearrangement joins TRBV14 to TRBJ2-7; 8 positions agree with TRBD2. Sequencing used peripheral blood. CDR3 amino acids: CASSPLAGLSYEQYF. For the CDR3, the DNA is TGTGCCAGCAGCCCCCTAGCGGGCCTCTCCTACGAGCAGTACTTC.